This T cell receptor (beta chain) was sequenced in a study of T cells in Graves' hyperthyroidism and ophthalmopathy (dated by TCRdb to the late 2010s). At the level of the whole study: Peripheral blood samples were taken at initial diagnosis, before any treatment was given. To identify distinguishing TCR V-J signatures, a discovery cohort of 90 to 100 patients was used, comprising some 45 with Graves' ophthalmopathy and approximately 57 with stable Graves' hyperthyroidism. Prospective prediction of ophthalmopathy was tested in an independent validation cohort of approximately 19 hyperthyroidism patients and 17 patients who later progressed to ophthalmopathy. The 90 or so discovery patients were randomly split 7:3 into training and test sets. Thyroid tissue and blood T-cell repertoires from six or seven Graves' hyperthyroidism patients were also compared in the study. Following sampling, methimazole starting at 30 mg daily was given to hyperthyroidism patients, and high-dose intravenous methylprednisolone was given to ophthalmopathy patients. The paper reports TCR Vbeta CDR3 sequencing of approximately 140 peripheral blood samples: around 45 ophthalmopathy, some 80 hyperthyroidism and around 17 progressor patients. What the research found in general, with its limitations: A 13 V-J signature model separated ophthalmopathy from stable hyperthyroidism, with approximately 87% sensitivity and about 81% specificity in cross-validation and 80%/75% in testing. Sample size was not statistically predetermined, and blinding of investigators to group allocation was not performed. Most expanded thyroid clonotypes (frequency above 0.001) were also found in blood, which suggests that blood repertoires may mirror thyroid immune responses. In validation, the model predicted progression to ophthalmopathy a median of around six months before onset, with over 60% sensitivity and 72.22% specificity.

The CDR3 measures 16 amino acids from cysteine to phenylalanine. Of the read, only the CDR3 DNA is kept; its 48 bases are in frame from base 1. Looking up the germline V gene yields CDR1 KGHSH and CDR2 LQKENI. Trimmed from V: 3 bases; trimmed from J: 7 bases; junction bases lacking a gene match: 10. Stable Graves' hyperthyroidism was defined as no progression to ophthalmopathy during 18 months of follow-up. Hyperthyroidism patients were newly diagnosed, with disease duration under 2 months, and aged 18 to 65 years. Patients with uncontrolled infections, other autoimmune diseases, pregnancy or lactation were excluded. Clinical symptoms, serum thyroxine and TRAb, thyroid ultrasound, and orbital computed tomography formed the basis for the diagnoses. PBMCs were isolated from 8 to 10 ml of fresh peripheral blood by Ficoll-Paque density gradient centrifugation. Total RNA was extracted using Trizol reagent, and RNA quality was assessed on an Agilent 2100 Bioanalyzer.

The count of this clonotype is one. Its antigen remains unidentified. Base qualities were left out, and no much larger clone turns up one base away. Support from one read is weak. The TCR beta CDR3 regions were amplified from the RNA transcripts. A first-round RT-PCR of the TCR CDR3 used the HTBI primer set with the Qiagen OneStep RT-PCR kit. Libraries were constructed in a second round of multiplex PCR, after which size selection and purification were carried out. Paired-end sequencing of the libraries was performed with 100 bp reads on an Illumina HiSeq2000. On the study's bioinformatics: Raw data were processed with SOAPnuke, discarding reads with adapters, uncalled bases, mean Phred below 15, or no exact constant-primer or identifier match. COPE v1.2.5 was used to merge high-quality paired reads, and clonotypes were defined as unique nucleotide sequences. Clonotypes were aligned to IMGT TRBV, TRBD and TRBJ reference segments using MiTCR v1.1. The analysis included only V-J combinations with a frequency above 0.0001, which together covered over 98% of the repertoires. The TCS score was defined as the ratio of F50 (clonal expansion) to E x V (chaos), calculated using BLOSUM62-based TCRdist between CDR3 peptides within each V-J. Welch's t-statistics and random forest reduced 514 V-J features to 13, which were used in a naive Bayes classifier (R e1071). The raw public data were reprocessed by TCRdb itself: fastp quality trimming at Q25, MiXCR clonotype calling, in-frame beta chains only. Each entry merges the rows of one CDR3 protein and shows their most common DNA and genes. Clone size and V and J calls follow TCRdb, not the original study. The sample table holds about 560,000 distinct CDR3 sequences, of which 12% to 15% were seen once. The biggest ten clones account for roughly 14% of the sample.

The chain joins TRBV18 to TRBJ2-1, with 9 middle bases fitting TRBD1. Sequencing input: blood. The TCR originated in a middle-aged woman with Graves' hyperthyroidism. The DNA is as follows: TGTGCCAGCTCACCGACTGGGGGACAGGGTGGGAATGAGCAGTTCTTC. It codes for CASSPTGGQGGNEQFF.